What follows describes a single T cell receptor beta chain. The germline gene is not matched at one end of the junction; a read error may be the cause. The data belong to a study of cytomegalovirus exposure and HLA in healthy donors. Germline CDR1 and CDR2: DFQATT and SNEGSKA (reference sequence). The CDR3 is made up of 9 amino acids. The PCR had 60 Vbeta and 13 Jbeta primers. Produced via immunoSEQ multiplex PCR; TCRdb's table is partial and in-frame only. Among some 120,000 clones listed, 77% were seen once. The receptor was derived from a middle-aged woman in good health and CMV-seropositive. Sequencing used PBMCs. The chain uses TRBV20-1 and TRBJ1-1, with a tentative D call TRBD1 (5 bases). The CDR3 DNA follows: TGCAGTGCTAGCATAGGGGATGACTTT. Protein sequence: CSASIGDDF.